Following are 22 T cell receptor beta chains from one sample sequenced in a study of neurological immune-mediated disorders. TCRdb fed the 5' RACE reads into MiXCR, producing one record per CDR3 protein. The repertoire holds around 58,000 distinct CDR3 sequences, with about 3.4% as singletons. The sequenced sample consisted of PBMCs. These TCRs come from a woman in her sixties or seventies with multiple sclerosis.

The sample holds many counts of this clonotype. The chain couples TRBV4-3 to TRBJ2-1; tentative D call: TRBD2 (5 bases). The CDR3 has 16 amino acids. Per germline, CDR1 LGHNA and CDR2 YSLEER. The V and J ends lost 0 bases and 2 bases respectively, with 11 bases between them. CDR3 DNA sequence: TGCGCCAGCAGCCAAGATTCGGGGAGAACCTACAATGAGCAGTTCTTC. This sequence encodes CASSQDSGRTYNEQFF.

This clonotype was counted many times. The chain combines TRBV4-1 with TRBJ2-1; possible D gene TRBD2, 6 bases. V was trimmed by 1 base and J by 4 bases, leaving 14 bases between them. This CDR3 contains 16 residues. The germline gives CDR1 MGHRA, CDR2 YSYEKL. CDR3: CASSQVASEAYNEQFF. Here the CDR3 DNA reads TGCGCCAGCAGCCAAGTCGCTAGCGAGGCTTACAATGAGCAGTTCTTC.

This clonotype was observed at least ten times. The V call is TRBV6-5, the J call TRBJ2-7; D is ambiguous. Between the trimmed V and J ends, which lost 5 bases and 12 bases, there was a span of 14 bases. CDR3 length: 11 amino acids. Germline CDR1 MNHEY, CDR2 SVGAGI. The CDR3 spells CASSMGWGMYF. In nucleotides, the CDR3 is TGTGCCAGCAGTATGGGGTGGGGAATGTACTTC.

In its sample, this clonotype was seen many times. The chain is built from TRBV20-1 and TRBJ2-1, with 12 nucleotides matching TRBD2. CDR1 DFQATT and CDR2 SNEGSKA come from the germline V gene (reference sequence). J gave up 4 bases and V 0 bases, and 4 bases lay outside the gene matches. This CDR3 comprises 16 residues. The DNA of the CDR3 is TGCAGTGCTAGAGATACACTAGCGGGAGGTTACAATGAGCAGTTCTTC. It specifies CSARDTLAGGYNEQFF.

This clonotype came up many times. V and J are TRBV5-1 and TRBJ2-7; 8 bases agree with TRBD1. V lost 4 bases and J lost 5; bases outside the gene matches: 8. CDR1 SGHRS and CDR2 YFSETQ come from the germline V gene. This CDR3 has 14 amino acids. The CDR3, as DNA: TGCGCCAGCAGCCGGACAGGGCCTCGGGACGAGCAGTACTTC. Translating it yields CASSRTGPRDEQYF.

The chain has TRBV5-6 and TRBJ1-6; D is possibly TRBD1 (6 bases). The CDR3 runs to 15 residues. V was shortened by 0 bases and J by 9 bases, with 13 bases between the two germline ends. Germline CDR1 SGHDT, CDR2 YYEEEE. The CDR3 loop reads CASSLAQGWSSPLHF. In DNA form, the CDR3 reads TGTGCCAGCAGCTTGGCACAGGGATGGAGTTCACCCCTCCACTTT.

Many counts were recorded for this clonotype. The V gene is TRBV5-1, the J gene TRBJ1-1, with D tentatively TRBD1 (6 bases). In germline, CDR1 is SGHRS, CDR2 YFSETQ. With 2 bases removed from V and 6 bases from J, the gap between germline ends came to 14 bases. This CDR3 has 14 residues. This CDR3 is CASSFTGNRPEAFF. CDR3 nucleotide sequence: TGCGCCAGCAGCTTTACAGGGAATCGTCCTGAAGCTTTCTTT.

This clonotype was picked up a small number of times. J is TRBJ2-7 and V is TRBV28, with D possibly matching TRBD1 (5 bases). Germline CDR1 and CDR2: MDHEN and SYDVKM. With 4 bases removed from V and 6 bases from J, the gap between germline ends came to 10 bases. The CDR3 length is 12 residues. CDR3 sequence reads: CASSSDISEQYF. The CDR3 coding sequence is TGTGCCAGCAGTTCGGACATTAGCGAGCAGTACTTC.

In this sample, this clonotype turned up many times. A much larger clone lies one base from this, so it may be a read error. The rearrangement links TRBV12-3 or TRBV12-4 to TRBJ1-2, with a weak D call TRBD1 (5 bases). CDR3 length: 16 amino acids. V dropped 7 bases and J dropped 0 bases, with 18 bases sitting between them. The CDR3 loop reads CASTLNRGAANYGYTF. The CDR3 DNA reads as TGTGCCAGCACCCTCAACCGCGGGGCAGCTAACTATGGCTACACCTTC.

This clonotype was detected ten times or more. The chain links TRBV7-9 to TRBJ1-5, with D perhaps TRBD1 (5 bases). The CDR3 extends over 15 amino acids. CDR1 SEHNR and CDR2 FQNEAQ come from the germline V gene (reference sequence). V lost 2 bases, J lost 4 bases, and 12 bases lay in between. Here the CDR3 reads CASSLIGTDNQPQHF. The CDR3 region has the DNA TGTGCCAGCAGCTTAATAGGGACGGATAATCAGCCCCAGCATTTT.

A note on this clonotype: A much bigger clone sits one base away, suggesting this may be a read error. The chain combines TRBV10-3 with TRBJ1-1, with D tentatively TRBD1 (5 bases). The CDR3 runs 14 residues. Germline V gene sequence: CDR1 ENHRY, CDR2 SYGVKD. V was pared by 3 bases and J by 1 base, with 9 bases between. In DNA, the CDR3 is TGTGCCATCAGTGACCAGGGTGAGAACACTGAAGCTTTCTTT. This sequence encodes CAISDQGENTEAFF.

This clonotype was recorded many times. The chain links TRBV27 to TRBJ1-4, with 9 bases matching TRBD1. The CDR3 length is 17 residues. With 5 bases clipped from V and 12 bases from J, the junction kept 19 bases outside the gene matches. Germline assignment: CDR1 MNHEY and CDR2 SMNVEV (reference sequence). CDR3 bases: TGTGCCAGCAGTCCGTACAGGGGGCGGACGACGGTTGGGGAACTGTTTTTT. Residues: CASSPYRGRTTVGELFF.

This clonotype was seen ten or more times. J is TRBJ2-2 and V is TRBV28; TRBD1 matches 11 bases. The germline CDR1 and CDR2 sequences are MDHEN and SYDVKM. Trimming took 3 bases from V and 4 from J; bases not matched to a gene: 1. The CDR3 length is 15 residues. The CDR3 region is CASSLGQGVTGELFF. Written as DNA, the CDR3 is TGTGCCAGCAGTTTGGGACAGGGGGTCACCGGGGAGCTGTTTTTT.

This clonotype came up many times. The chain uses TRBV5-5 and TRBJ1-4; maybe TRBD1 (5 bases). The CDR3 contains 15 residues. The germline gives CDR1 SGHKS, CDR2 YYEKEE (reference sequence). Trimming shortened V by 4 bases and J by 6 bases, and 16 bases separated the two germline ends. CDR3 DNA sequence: TGTGCCAGCAGCCAAGACAGTACGGGGGATGAAAAACTGTTTTTT. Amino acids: CASSQDSTGDEKLFF.

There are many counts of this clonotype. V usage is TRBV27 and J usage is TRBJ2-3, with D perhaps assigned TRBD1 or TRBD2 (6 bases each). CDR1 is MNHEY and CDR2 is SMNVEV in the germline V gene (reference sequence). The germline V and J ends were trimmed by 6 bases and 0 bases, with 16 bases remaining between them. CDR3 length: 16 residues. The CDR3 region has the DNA TGTGCCAGCAGCCTTCAGGGGAGGCCTAGCACAGATACGCAGTATTTT. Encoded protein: CASSLQGRPSTDTQYF.

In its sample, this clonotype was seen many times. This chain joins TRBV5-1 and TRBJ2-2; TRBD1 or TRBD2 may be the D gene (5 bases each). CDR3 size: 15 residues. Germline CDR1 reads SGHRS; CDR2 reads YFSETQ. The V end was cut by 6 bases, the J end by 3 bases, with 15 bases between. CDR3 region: CASNRGPGYTGELFF. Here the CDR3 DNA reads TGCGCCAGCAATCGGGGCCCAGGCTACACCGGGGAGCTGTTTTTT.

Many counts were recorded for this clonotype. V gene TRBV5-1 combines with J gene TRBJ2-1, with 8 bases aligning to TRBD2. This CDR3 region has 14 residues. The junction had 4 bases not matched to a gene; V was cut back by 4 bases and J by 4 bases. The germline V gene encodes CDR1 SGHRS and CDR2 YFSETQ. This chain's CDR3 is CASSAGGTYNEQFF. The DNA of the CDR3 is TGCGCCAGCAGCGCGGGGGGAACTTACAATGAGCAGTTCTTC.

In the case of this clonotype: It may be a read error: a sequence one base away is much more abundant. CDR3 nucleotides: TGTGCCAGCGGGGGGGGAGAGACCCAGTACTTC. Its protein product is CASGGGETQYF. The V call is TRBV7-6, the J call TRBJ2-5; 7 nucleotides align to TRBD2. Germline V gene sequence: CDR1 SGHVS, CDR2 FNYEAQ. V shed 8 bases and J 4 bases; nucleotides not matched to a gene: 1. The CDR3 runs 11 residues.

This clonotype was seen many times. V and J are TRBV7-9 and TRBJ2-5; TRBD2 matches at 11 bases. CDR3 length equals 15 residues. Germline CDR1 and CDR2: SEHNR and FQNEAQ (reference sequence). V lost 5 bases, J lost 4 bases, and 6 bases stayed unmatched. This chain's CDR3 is CASSRLGLAAETQYF. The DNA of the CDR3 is TGTGCCAGCAGCCGGTTGGGACTAGCGGCAGAGACCCAGTACTTC.

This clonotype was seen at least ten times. CDR3 sequence: CASSQGQFTDTQYF. In nucleotides, the CDR3 is TGTGCCAGCAGCCAAGGTCAGTTCACAGATACGCAGTATTTT. The rearrangement links TRBV3-1 to TRBJ2-3; D unresolved. The CDR3 is made up of 14 amino acids. V was shortened by 1 base and J by 2 bases, with 7 bases between the two germline ends. Germline CDR1 is LGHDT and CDR2 is YNNKEL (reference sequence).

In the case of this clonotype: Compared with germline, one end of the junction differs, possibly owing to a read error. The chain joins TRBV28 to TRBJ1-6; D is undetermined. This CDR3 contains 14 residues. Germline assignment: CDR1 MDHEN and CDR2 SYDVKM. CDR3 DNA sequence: TGTGCCAGCAGCTTCCCCGGGTATAATTCAACCCTCAACTTT. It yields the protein CASSFPGYNSTLNF.

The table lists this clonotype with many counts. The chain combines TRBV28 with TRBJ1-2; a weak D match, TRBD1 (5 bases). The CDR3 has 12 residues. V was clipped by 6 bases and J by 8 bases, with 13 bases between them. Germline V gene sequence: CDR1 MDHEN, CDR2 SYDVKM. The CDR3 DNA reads TGTGCCAGCAGCCAGGGTCCGGGCGGCTACACCTTC. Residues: CASSQGPGGYTF.